This T cell receptor beta chain comes out of a study of blood T cell repertoires in COVID-19. The overall study: COVID-19 samples collected from the United States, Italy and Spain covered acute and convalescent phases. Sources were T cells, B-cell-depleted T cells, or PBMCs; the material itself was cDNA or gDNA.

The CDR3 is 13 amino acids. Germline loops: CDR1 WSHSY, CDR2 SAAADI. V lost 7 bases to trimming and J lost 5 bases, with 14 bases between them. Authors' analysis steps: Estimates of nucleated cell counts were drawn from the amplification of reference gene primers. Clones were read by immunoSEQ multiplex PCR, and TCRdb kept only the in-frame ones, dropping some. V, J and clone size derive from that table, while D and trimming were established from the DNA sequence. The sample yields roughly 140,000 clones, 80% to 85% seen once. The chain links TRBV10-2 to TRBJ2-5; D is perhaps TRBD1 (6 bases). This TCR derives from a human donor in a cohort sampled during active COVID-19. Specimen: peripheral blood. The chain's CDR3 is CASNTGNGETQYF. DNA of the CDR3: TGCGCCAGCAATACAGGGAACGGGGAGACCCAGTACTTC.